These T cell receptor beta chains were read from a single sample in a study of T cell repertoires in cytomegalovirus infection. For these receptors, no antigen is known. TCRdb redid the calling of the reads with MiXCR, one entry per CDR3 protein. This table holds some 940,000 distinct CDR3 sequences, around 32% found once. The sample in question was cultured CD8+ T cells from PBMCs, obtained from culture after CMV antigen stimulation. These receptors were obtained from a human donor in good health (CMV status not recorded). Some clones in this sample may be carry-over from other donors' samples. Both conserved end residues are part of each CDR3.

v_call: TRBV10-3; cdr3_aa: CAISEGREAFF
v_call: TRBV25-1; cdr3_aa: CAAGGDTGELFF
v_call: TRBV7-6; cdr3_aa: CASSLRSSGVEQYF
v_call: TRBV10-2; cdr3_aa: CASSGDRGYQPQHF
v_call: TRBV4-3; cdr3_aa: CASSQDPPGSFVTEAFF
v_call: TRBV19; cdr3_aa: CASSIGPWAFF
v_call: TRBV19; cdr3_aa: CAAGPSYEQYF
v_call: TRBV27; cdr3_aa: CASSGGGETLYNEQFF
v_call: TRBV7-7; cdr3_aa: CASSPERSIHETQYF
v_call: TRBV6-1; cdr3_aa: CASNIAGVCEKLFF
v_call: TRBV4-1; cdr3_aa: CASSQEGLAGGGDTQYF
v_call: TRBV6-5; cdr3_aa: CASRAGESTDTQYF
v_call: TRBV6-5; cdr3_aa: CASNIGAGGPVETQYF
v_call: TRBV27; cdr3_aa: CASSLLRGDQETQYF
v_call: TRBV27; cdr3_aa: CASSFLGAFYGYTF
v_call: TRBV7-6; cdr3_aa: CASSLGGGLNNEQFF
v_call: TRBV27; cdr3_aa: CASSTAGAGNTIYF
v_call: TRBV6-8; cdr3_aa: CASSWDSSTGELFF
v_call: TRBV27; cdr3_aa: CASSLWGQRTGELFF
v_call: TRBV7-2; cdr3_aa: CASSSTPYGELTYNEQFF
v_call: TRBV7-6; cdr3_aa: CASSLIRGRGSFQETQYF
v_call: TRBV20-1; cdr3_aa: CSARDGTGGSYNEQFF
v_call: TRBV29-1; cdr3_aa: CSVDTGVSYNEQFF
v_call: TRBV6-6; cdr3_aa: CASSSMTGQHTEAFF
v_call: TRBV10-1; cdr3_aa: CASTRQGREKRSNQPQHF
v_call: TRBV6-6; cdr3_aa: CASRGGQGANQPQHF
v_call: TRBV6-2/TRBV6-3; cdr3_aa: CASSYGSYTEAFF
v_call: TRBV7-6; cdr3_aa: CASSSRGGGLNEQFF
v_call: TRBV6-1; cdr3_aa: CASSELPGHSNSPLHF
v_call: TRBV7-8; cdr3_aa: CASSLFTSEADTQYF
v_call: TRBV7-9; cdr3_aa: CASSPLWGVATNEKLFF
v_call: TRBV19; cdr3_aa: CASSIDLDENYGYTF
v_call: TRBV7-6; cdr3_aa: CASSLAIQGALMLPLGDF
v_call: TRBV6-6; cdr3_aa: CASSLEQGSVVWNSPLHF
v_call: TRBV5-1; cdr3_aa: CASSLAQGVAYNEQFF
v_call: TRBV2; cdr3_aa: CASSEGRVGSTEAFF
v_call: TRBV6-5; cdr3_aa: CASRRGKGAYYEQYF
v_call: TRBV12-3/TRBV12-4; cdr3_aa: CASSPGRYEQYF
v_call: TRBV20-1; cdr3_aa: CSANRGGGPSTDTQYF
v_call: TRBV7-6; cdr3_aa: CASSLAAQASGNTIYF
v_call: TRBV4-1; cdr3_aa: CASLGAEDTQYF
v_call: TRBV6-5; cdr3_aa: CASTSGSYSPLHF
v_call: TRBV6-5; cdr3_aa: CASSYSPTLGEAFF
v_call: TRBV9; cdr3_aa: CASSPREVPDTQYF
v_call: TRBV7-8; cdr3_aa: CASGWEGRALETQYF
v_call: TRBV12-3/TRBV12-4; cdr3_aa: CASSISPGALTYGYTF
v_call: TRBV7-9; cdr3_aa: CASSLIPRDRYNYGYTF
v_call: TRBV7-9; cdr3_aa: CASSNPGQNSYEQYF